This T cell receptor beta chain was identified during a study of blood T cell repertoires in COVID-19. The data were produced by immunoSEQ multiplex PCR, yet TCRdb's version contains in-frame clones alone and is incomplete. The data hold approximately 350,000 clones, with around 90% observed a single time. Germline CDR1 reads SGHRS; CDR2 reads YFSETQ. The CDR3 is made up of 13 amino acids. Deletions cut 4 bases from V and 8 bases from J, with 13 bases between. The specimen sequenced was peripheral blood. The receptor's source is a man aged 40-49 years with acute or convalescent COVID-19. The chain recombines TRBV5-1 with TRBJ2-1, with D possibly TRBD2 on 6 matching bases. The CDR3 is CASSPRGRHEQFF. The CDR3 nucleotides read TGCGCCAGCAGCCCCCGGGGGAGGCATGAGCAGTTCTTC.